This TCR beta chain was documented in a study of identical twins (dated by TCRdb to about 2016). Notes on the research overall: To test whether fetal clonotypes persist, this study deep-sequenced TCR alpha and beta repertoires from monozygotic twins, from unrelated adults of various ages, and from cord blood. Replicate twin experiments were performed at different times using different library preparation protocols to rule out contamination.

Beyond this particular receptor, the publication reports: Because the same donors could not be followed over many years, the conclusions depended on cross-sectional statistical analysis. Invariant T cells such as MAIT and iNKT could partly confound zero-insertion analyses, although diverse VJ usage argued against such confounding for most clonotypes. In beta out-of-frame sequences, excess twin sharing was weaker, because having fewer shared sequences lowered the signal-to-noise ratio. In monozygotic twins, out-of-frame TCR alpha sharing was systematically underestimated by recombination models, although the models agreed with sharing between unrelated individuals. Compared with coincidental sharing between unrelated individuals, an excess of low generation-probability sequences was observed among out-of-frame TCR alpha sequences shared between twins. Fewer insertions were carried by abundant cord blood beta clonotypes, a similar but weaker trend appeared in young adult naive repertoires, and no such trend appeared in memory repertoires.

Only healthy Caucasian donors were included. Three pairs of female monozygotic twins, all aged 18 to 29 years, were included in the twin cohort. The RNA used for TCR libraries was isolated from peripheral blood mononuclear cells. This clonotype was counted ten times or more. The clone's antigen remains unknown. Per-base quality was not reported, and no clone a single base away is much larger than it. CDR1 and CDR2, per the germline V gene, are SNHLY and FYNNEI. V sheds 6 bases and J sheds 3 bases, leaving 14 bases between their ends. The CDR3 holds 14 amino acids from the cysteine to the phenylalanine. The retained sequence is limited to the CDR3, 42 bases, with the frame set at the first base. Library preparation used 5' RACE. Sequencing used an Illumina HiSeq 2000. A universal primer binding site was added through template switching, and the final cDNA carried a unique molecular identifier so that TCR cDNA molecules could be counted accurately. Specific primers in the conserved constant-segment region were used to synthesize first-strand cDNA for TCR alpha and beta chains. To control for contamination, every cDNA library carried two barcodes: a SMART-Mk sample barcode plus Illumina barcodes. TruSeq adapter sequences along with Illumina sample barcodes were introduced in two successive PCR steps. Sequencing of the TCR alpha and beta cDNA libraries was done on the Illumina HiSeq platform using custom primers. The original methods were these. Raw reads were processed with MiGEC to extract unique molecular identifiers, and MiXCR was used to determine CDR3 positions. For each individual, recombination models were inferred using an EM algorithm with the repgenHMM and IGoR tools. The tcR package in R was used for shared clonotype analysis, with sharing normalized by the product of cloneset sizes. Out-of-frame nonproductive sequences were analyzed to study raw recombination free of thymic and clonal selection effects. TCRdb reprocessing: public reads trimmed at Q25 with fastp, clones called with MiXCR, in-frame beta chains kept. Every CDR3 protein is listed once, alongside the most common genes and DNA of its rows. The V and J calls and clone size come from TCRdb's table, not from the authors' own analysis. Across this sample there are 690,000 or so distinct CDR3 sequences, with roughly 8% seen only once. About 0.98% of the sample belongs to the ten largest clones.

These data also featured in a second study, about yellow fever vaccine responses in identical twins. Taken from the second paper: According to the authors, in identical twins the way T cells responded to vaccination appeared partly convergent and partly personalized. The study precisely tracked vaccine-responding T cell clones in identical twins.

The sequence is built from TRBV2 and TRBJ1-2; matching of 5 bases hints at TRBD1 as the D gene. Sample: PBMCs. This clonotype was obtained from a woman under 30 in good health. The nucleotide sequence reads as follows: TGTGCCAGCAGACGAGGAGGGGCTGACTATGGCTACACCTTC. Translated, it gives CASRRGGADYGYTF.